This TCR beta chain was identified during a study of blood T cells in healthy people across ages. Findings and limits, study-wide: Samples with more naive T cells showed higher observed beta diversity. Higher diversity and more naive CD4+ cells were features of long-lived donors, compared to aged donors.

Remarks on this clonotype: Antigen unknown.

Primed by a sample-barcoded 5' primer and a J-beta primer mix, a second PCR proceeded for roughly 6 to 12 cycles. Template switching added a 12-random-nucleotide identifier to every cDNA molecule. TCRdb processed the 5' RACE reads anew with MiXCR; each CDR3 protein has one entry. Here the sample spans roughly 800,000 distinct CDR3 sequences, roughly 64% being singletons. This CDR3 contains 18 residues. Trimming removed 5 bases from V and 1 base from J; junction bases left unmatched: 11. Germline values: CDR1 SQVTM, CDR2 ANQGSEA. This receptor was identified in a man aged 25 to 40 in good health. V and J are TRBV29-1 and TRBJ2-3; 14 nucleotides align to TRBD2. The sequenced sample was blood. The CDR3 coding sequence is TGCAGCGTTCATCCTCGACTAGCGGGAGGGCCGGGCACAGATACGCAGTATTTT. Its translation: CSVHPRLAGGPGTDTQYF.